Included here is one T cell receptor (beta chain) sequence, with context. In germline, CDR1 is SGHDN, CDR2 FVKESK. This CDR3 region has 14 residues. The trim removed 4 bases at V and 8 bases at J, leaving 7 bases unmatched. This entry comes from a study of T cell changes during pregnancy in multiple sclerosis. Generated by immunoSEQ multiplex PCR, the TCRdb table keeps only in-frame clones and is missing some. The sample shows roughly 40,000 clones, 80% to 95% of them seen only once. The sequence came from a female donor with multiple sclerosis, enrolled in a pregnancy study. The starting material was CD4+ T cells from peripheral blood mononuclear cells, obtained in the third trimester of pregnancy. The genes are TRBV14 and TRBJ2-1; 8 bases map to TRBD2. The CDR3 spells CASSPRTSRDEQFF. CDR3 nucleotide sequence: TGTGCCAGCAGCCCCCGGACTAGCCGCGATGAGCAGTTCTTC.